Listed below are T cell receptor beta chains from one sample, sequenced in a study of CD8+CD57+ T cells in acquired aplastic anemia. TCRdb fed the reads into MiXCR, producing one record per CDR3 protein. Found here are about 98,000 distinct CDR3 sequences, around 62% of them singletons; the top ten hold more than 55%. Material for sequencing was sorted CD4+, CD8+, or CD8+CD57+ T cells (not recorded which) from PBMCs. These receptors were collected from a human donor with aplastic anemia. CDR3s include the opening cysteine and the closing phenylalanine or tryptophan. The D gene is left open where the match is weak. Clone size appears in some rows only: once, few, many, or a class for an expanded clone.

size	V	J	D	CDR3	DNA
many	TRBV5-1	TRBJ2-5	TRBD2	CASSLVSGGPQETQYF	TGCGCCAGCAGCTTGGTTTCGGGAGGGCCGCAAGAGACCCAGTACTTC
NA	TRBV10-3	TRBJ1-3	NA	CAISDSSSGNTIYF	TGTGCCATCAGTGATAGCAGCTCTGGAAACACCATATATTTT
NA	TRBV7-9	TRBJ2-1	NA	CASSLERIEQFF	TGTGCCAGCAGCTTAGAACGGATCGAGCAGTTCTTC
NA	TRBV20-1	TRBJ2-7	NA	CSARDTLSYEQYF	TGCAGTGCTAGGGACACCTTATCCTACGAGCAGTACTTC
NA	TRBV12-3/TRBV12-4	TRBJ2-3	TRBD1	CASRKTGDGDTQYF	TGTGCCAGCAGAAAGACAGGGGATGGAGATACGCAGTATTTT
NA	TRBV25-1	TRBJ2-2	NA	CASMFYHTGELFF	TGTGCCAGCATGTTTTACCACACCGGGGAGCTGTTTTTT
NA	TRBV19	TRBJ1-1	NA	CASSMERRNTEAFF	TGTGCCAGTAGTATGGAGCGGAGAAACACTGAAGCTTTCTTT
many	TRBV7-9	TRBJ2-1	TRBD2	CASRNGAGAYNEQFF	TGTGCCAGCCGCAACGGAGCGGGAGCCTACAATGAGCAGTTCTTC
NA	TRBV2	TRBJ1-4	NA	CASSEALPNEKLFF	TGTGCCAGCAGTGAAGCGCTTCCGAATGAAAAACTGTTTTTT
NA	TRBV20-1	TRBJ1-5	TRBD1	CSARGQGAINQPQHF	TGCAGTGCTAGAGGGCAGGGGGCTATCAATCAGCCCCAGCATTTT
few	TRBV7-7	TRBJ2-1	NA	CASSLVEDGEQFF	TGTGCCAGCAGCTTGGTAGAGGACGGTGAGCAGTTCTTC
NA	TRBV24-1	TRBJ2-5	TRBD2	CATSDGSSGGYQETQYF	TGTGCCACCAGTGACGGAAGTAGCGGGGGGTACCAAGAGACCCAGTACTTC
NA	TRBV7-2	TRBJ1-6	NA	CASSGIQGRSSPLHF	TGTGCCAGCAGCGGGATTCAGGGGAGAAGTTCACCCCTCCACTTT
many	TRBV15	TRBJ1-5	NA	CATSRDNSYQPQHF	TGTGCCACCAGCAGAGATAATTCTTATCAGCCCCAGCATTTT
NA	TRBV20-1	TRBJ1-4	NA	CSASSTGANEKLFF	TGCAGTGCTAGTTCCACAGGTGCTAATGAAAAACTGTTTTTT
NA	TRBV29-1	TRBJ2-7	NA	CSAETDDYEQYF	TGCAGCGCTGAGACAGATGACTACGAGCAGTACTTC
NA	TRBV2	TRBJ2-3	TRBD2	CANSGGGTDTQYF	TGTGCCAACAGTGGGGGGGGAACGGATACGCAGTATTTT
few	TRBV29-1	TRBJ1-1	NA	CSAGTLRAPGTFF	TGCAGCGCTGGGACACTGAGGGCGCCAGGGACTTTCTTT
NA	TRBV20-1	TRBJ2-2	NA	CSAMVGGTGELFF	TGCAGTGCTATGGTGGGGGGCACCGGGGAGCTGTTTTTT
NA	TRBV7-2	TRBJ1-2	NA	CASSFGSDYGYTF	TGTGCCAGCAGCTTCGGCAGCGACTATGGCTACACCTTC
NA	TRBV20-1	TRBJ1-1	TRBD1	CSARTGSTNTEAFF	TGCAGTGCGCGGACAGGGTCGACCAACACTGAAGCTTTCTTT
NA	TRBV5-8	TRBJ2-7	NA	CASSPGERGGLYEQYF	TGTGCCAGCAGCCCAGGAGAGAGGGGGGGCCTCTACGAGCAGTACTTC
NA	TRBV7-9	TRBJ2-1	NA	CASSFDWNEQFF	TGTGCCAGCAGCTTCGACTGGAATGAGCAGTTCTTC
NA	TRBV29-1	TRBJ1-2	TRBD1	CSVPDRGPGGYTF	TGCAGCGTTCCCGACAGGGGCCCGGGGGGCTACACCTTC
NA	TRBV29-1	TRBJ2-1	TRBD2	CSVDLTGLAGVNEQFF	TGCAGCGTTGACCTGACGGGACTAGCGGGAGTCAATGAGCAGTTCTTC
few	TRBV19	TRBJ1-5	NA	CASSMAGLSNQPQHF	TGTGCCAGTAGTATGGCAGGGCTCAGCAATCAGCCCCAGCATTTT
NA	TRBV7-9	TRBJ2-5	NA	CAGSLAYSETQYF	TGTGCCGGCAGCTTAGCGTATTCAGAGACCCAGTACTTC
few	TRBV27	TRBJ1-4	TRBD1	CASSTQGATNEKLFF	TGTGCCAGCAGTACACAGGGGGCGACTAATGAAAAACTGTTTTTT
NA	TRBV25-1	TRBJ1-6	NA	CASSLGSPTSNSPLHF	TGTGCCAGTTCCCTGGGGTCCCCGACTTCTAATTCACCCCTCCACTTT